What follows are 5 T cell receptor beta chains derived from one specimen sequenced in a study of molecular identifiers for immune sequencing clone quantification. From the PCR reads, TCRdb called clonotypes with MiXCR, one entry per CDR3 protein. The sample contains about 65,000 distinct CDR3 sequences, around a sixth of which appear only once. The sample consisted of naive CD8+ T cells from blood, with Jurkat cell RNA spiked in. Noted subset: FACS-sorted CD8+CD4-CCR7+CD45RA+ naive T cells. The receptors were gathered from a human donor in good health. Some libraries in this study had Jurkat cell RNA spiked in.

This clonotype appeared a few times. The chain joins TRBV27 to TRBJ2-7; D is ambiguous. CDR1 and CDR2 (germline): MNHEY, SMNVEV (reference sequence). The germline V and J ends were trimmed by 8 bases and 1 base, with 12 bases remaining between them. The CDR3 is 13 residues long. The CDR3 region is CASRPIQSYEQYF. The CDR3 DNA reads TGTGCCAGCCGTCCAATTCAATCCTACGAGCAGTACTTC.

This clonotype was observed at least ten times. The CDR3, as DNA: TGTGCCAGCAGCTTCAGACAGGGGGCCTCTGGGGCCAACGTCCTGACTTTC. Residues: CASSFRQGASGANVLTF. The gene calls are TRBV5-4 and TRBJ2-6; 10 nucleotides align to TRBD1. Germline CDR1 SGHNT, CDR2 YYREEE (reference sequence). Trimming took 2 bases from V and 0 from J; bases not matched to a gene: 2. The length of the CDR3 is 17 residues. The whole variable domain, remainder taken from reference TRBV5-4 and TRBJ2-6, is ETGVTQSPTHLIKTRGQQVTLRCSSQSGHNTVSWYQQALGQGPQFIFQYYREEENGRGNFPPRFSGLQFPNYSSELNVNALELDDSALYLCASSFRQGASGANVLTFGAGSRLTVL.

Ten or more counts support this clonotype. The chain uses TRBV4-1 and TRBJ2-3; TRBD2 matches 11 bases. CDR3 length equals 16 residues. V gave up 2 bases and J gave up 2 bases; unmatched junction bases: 3. Germline values: CDR1 MGHRA, CDR2 YSYEKL. The CDR3 sequence: CASSQLAGGYTDTQYF. CDR3 sequence (DNA): TGCGCCAGCAGCCAATTAGCGGGAGGGTACACAGATACGCAGTATTTT.

This clonotype was counted many times. This chain joins TRBV7-9 and TRBJ1-1; the D gene is possibly TRBD1 (6 bases). Germline-derived CDR1 and CDR2 are SEHNR and FQNEAQ (reference sequence). Trimming took off 4 bases at V and 10 bases at J, with 13 bases between the two ends. The CDR3 consists of 12 residues. The CDR3 DNA follows: TGTGCCAGCAGCTCCGAGGGGGGTAGAGCTTTCTTT. Protein product: CASSSEGGRAFF. Filled out from reference TRBV7-9 and TRBJ1-1, the complete variable domain reads DTGVSQNPRHKITKRGQNVTFRCDPISEHNRLYWYRQTLGQGPEFLTYFQNEAQLEKSRLLSDRFSAERPKGSFSTLEIQRTEQGDSAMYLCASSSEGGRAFFGQGTRLTVV.

This rearrangement joins TRBV24-1 to TRBJ1-2; D is unresolved. The CDR3 covers 13 residues. Germline V CDR1 and CDR2: KGHDR, SFDVKD. Trimming left V 5 bases short and J 2 bases short, with 8 bases between. DNA of the CDR3: TGTGCCACCAGTGGGGATCCCAACTATGGCTACACCTTC. Translated: CATSGDPNYGYTF.